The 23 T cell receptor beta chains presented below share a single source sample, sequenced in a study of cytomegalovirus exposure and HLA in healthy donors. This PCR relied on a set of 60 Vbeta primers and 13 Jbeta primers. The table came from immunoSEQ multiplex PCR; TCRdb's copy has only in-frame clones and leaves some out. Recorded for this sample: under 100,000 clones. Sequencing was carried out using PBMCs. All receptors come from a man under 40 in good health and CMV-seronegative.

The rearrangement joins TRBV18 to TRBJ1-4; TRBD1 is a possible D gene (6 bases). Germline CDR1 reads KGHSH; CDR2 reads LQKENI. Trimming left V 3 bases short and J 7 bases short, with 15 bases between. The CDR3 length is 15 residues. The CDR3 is CASSPSTGLGEKLFF. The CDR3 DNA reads TGTGCCAGCTCACCCTCCACAGGGTTGGGTGAAAAACTGTTTTTT.

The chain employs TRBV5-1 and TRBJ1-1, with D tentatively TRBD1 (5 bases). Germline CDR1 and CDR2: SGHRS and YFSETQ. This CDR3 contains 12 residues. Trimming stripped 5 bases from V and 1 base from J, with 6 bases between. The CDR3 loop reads CASRGGNTEAFF. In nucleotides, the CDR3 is TGCGCCAGCAGGGGGGGGAACACTGAAGCTTTCTTT.

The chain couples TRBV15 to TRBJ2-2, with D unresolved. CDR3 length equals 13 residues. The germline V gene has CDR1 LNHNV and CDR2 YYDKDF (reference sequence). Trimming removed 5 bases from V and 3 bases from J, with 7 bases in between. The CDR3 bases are TGTGCCACCAGCGGCCGTTACACCGGGGAGCTGTTTTTT. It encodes CATSGRYTGELFF.

The CDR3, as DNA: TGTGCCAGCAGCGGATACAGGGAAGGCGACGAGCAGTACTTC. Translated: CASSGYREGDEQYF. The J gene is TRBJ2-5, the V gene TRBV5-6; the D gene is possibly TRBD1 (6 bases). Judging by the DNA end, TRBJ2-7 fits better; the J call may be wrong. This CDR3 contains 14 residues. Looked up from germline, CDR1 is SGHDT and CDR2 is YYEEEE.

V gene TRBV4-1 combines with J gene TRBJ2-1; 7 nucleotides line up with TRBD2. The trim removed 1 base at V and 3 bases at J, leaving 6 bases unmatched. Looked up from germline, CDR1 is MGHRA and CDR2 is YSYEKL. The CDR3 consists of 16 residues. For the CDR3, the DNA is TGCGCCAGCAGCCAAGGACTAGCTTCTCGCTACAATGAGCAGTTCTTC. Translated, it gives CASSQGLASRYNEQFF.

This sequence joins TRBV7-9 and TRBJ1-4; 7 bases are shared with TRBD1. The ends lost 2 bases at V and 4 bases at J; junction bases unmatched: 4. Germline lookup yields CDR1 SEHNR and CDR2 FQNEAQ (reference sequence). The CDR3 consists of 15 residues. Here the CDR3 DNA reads TGTGCCAGCAGCTTAAGGGGGCAGTTTAATGAAAAACTGTTTTTT. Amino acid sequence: CASSLRGQFNEKLFF.

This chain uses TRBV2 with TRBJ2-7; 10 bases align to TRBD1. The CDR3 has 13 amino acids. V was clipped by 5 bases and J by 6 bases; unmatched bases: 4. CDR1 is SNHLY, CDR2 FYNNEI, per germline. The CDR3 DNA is TGTGCCAGCAGTCGACAGGGGGCGAGCGAGCAGTACTTC. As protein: CASSRQGASEQYF.

The CDR3 bases are TGTGCCAGCAGCACTAGCTCCAATACGCAGTATTTT. Translated: CASSTSSNTQYF. The rearrangement links TRBV7-9 to TRBJ2-3, with D maybe TRBD2 (6 bases). The CDR3 has 12 amino acids. Trimming removed 5 bases from V and 7 bases from J, with 10 bases in between. Germline V CDR1 and CDR2: SEHNR, FQNEAQ (reference sequence).

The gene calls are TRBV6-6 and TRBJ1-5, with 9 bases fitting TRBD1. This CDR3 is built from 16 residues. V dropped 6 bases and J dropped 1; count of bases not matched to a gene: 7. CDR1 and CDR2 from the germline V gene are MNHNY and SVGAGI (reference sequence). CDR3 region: CASRLWDRESNQPQHF. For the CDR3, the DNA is TGTGCCAGCAGACTCTGGGACAGGGAAAGCAATCAGCCCCAGCATTTT.

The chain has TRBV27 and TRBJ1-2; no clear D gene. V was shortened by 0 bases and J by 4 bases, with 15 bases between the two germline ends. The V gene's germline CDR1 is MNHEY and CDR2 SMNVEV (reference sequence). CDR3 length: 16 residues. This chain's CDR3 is CASSLSGRSSLYGYTF. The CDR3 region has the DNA TGTGCCAGCAGTTTATCGGGTAGGAGTTCCCTCTATGGCTACACCTTC.

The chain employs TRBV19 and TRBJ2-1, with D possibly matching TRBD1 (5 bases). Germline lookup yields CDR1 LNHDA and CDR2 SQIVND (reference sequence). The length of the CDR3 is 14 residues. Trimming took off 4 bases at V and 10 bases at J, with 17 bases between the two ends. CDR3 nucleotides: TGTGCCAGTAGTAGCTCCCCTGACAGTAGCGAGCAGTTCTTC. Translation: CASSSSPDSSEQFF.

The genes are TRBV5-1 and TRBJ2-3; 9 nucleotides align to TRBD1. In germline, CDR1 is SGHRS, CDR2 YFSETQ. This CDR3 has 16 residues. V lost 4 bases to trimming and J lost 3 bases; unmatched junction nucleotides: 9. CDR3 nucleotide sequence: TGCGCCAGCAGCCCTCCCGGGACAGGGAGAACAGATACGCAGTATTTT. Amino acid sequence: CASSPPGTGRTDTQYF. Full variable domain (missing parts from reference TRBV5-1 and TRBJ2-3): KAGVTQTPRYLIKTRGQQVTLSCSPISGHRSVSWYQQTPGQGLQFLFEYFSETQRNKGNFPGRFSGRQFSNSRSEMNVSTLELGDSALYLCASSPPGTGRTDTQYFGPGTRLTVL.

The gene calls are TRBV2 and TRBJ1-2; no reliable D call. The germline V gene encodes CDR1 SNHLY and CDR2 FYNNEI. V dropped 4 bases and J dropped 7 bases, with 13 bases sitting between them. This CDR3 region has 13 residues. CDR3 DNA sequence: TGTGCCAGCAGTGCCATGGTGAGGCTTGGCTACACCTTC. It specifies CASSAMVRLGYTF.

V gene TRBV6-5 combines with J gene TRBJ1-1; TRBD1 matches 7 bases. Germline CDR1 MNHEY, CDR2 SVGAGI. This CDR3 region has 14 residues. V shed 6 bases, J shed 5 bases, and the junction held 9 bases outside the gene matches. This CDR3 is CASSDWDSGTEAFF. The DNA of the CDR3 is TGTGCCAGCAGCGACTGGGACAGTGGGACTGAAGCTTTCTTT.

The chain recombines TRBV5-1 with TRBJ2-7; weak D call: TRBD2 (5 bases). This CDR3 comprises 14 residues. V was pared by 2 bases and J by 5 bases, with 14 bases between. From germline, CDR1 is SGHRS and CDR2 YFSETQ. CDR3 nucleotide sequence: TGCGCCAGCAGCTTAGGCGCTCGGGAAAACGAGCAGTACTTC. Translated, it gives CASSLGARENEQYF.

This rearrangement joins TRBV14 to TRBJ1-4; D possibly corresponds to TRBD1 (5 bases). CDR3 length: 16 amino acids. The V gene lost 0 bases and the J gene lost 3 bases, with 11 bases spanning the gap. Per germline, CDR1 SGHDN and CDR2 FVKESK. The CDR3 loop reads CASSQDLRAPNEKLFF. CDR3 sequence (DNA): TGTGCCAGCAGCCAAGATCTCAGGGCTCCTAATGAAAAACTGTTTTTT.

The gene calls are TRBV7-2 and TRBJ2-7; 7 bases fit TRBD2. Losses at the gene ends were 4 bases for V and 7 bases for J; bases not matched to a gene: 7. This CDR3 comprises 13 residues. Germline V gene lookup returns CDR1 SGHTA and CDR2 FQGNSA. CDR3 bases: TGTGCCAGCAGCTCAGGGAGGGCCGGGGAGCAGTACTTC. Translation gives CASSSGRAGEQYF.

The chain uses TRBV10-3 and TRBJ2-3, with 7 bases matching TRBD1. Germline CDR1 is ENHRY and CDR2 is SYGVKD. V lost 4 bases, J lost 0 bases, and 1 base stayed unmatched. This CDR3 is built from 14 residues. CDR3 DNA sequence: TGTGCCATCAGTGTGGGACAGAGCACAGATACGCAGTATTTT. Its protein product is CAISVGQSTDTQYF.

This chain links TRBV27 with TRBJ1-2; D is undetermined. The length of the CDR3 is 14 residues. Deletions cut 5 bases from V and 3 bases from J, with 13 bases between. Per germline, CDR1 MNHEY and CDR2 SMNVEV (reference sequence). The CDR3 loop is CASSGLSFDYGYTF. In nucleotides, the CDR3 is TGTGCCAGCAGTGGACTGAGCTTCGACTATGGCTACACCTTC.

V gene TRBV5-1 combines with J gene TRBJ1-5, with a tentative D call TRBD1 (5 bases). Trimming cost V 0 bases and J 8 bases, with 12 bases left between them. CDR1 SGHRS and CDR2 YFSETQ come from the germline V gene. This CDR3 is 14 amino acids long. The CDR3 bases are TGCGCCAGCAGCTTGGAGGGGTCGGGGGAGCCCCAGCATTTT. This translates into CASSLEGSGEPQHF.

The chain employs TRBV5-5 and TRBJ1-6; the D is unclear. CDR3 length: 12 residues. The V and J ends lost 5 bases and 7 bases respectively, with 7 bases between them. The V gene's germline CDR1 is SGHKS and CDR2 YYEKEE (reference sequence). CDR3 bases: TGTGCCAGCAGTTTCAGGAATTCACCCCTCCACTTT. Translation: CASSFRNSPLHF.

In nucleotides, the CDR3 is TGTGCCAGCAGTGATGGGCTAGCCCTAAGCACAGATACGCAGTATTTT. It is translated as CASSDGLALSTDTQYF. The chain is built from TRBV2 and TRBJ2-3, with TRBD2 as a possible D gene (5 bases). Trimming shortened V by 3 bases and J by 0 bases, and 13 bases separated the two germline ends. The CDR3 has 16 amino acids. Germline V lookup: CDR1 SNHLY, CDR2 FYNNEI.

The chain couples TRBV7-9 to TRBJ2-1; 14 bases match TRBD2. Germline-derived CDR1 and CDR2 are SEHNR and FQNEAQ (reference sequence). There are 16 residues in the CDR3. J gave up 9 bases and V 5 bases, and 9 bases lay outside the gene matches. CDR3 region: CASSLRLAGGSAEQFF. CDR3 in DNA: TGTGCCAGCAGCCTAAGACTAGCGGGAGGGTCCGCTGAGCAGTTCTTC.